A selection of T cell receptor beta chains follows, all from one sample in a study of blood T cell repertoires in COVID-19. The assay was immunoSEQ multiplex PCR, and TCRdb's table has in-frame clones only and misses some. Altogether tens of thousands of clones are present, approximately 80% being singletons, with the ten largest covering roughly 12%. The sample was peripheral blood. These receptors all come from a human donor in a cohort sampled during active COVID-19. Both conserved end residues are part of each CDR3. The D gene is left open where the match is weak. The size of a clone is reported for some rows only, either as once, few or many, or as a class for expanded clones.

D,J,size,V,DNA,CDR3
TRBD1,TRBJ2-3,few,TRBV18,TGTGCCAGCTCAAGGGGACAGGGCTACACAGATACGCAGTATTTT,CASSRGQGYTDTQYF
.,TRBJ2-5,.,TRBV7-9,TGTGCCAGCAGCTTAGCGGGGGCCGGGGAGACCCAGTACTTC,CASSLAGAGETQYF
TRBD2,TRBJ2-1,.,TRBV20-1,TGCCGAATCGGGGCGGGAGAGTTCTTC,CRIGAGEFF
.,TRBJ1-3,few,TRBV7-2,TGTGCCAGCAGCGAGCCCGGGACTCGCGGTGGAAACACCATATATTTT,CASSEPGTRGGNTIYF
TRBD2,TRBJ2-3,.,TRBV5-6,TGTGCCAGCAGCCATAGCGGGGGTGGAGATACGCAGTATTTT,CASSHSGGGDTQYF
.,TRBJ1-6,.,TRBV6-5,TGTGCCAGCAGTTACTCGATTGCGCCGGGGGTCTCACCCCTCCACTTT,CASSYSIAPGVSPLHF
.,TRBJ2-3,once,TRBV5-4,TGTGCCAGCAGCCCTCGACAGGGGAGGGCCACAGATACGCAGTATTTT,CASSPRQGRATDTQYF
TRBD1,TRBJ1-1,.,TRBV30,TGTGCCTGGAGTGGACAGGGGGCTCGGGGAGCTTTCTTT,CAWSGQGARGAFF
TRBD1,TRBJ1-3,.,TRBV7-2,TGTGCCAGCAGCCTGCGTCGGACAGGGGGTGGAAACACCATATATTTT,CASSLRRTGGGNTIYF
.,TRBJ2-2,once,TRBV27,TGTGCCAGCAGCGGGACAACGAACACCGGGGAGCTGTTTTTT,CASSGTTNTGELFF
TRBD2,TRBJ2-2,.,TRBV7-6,TGTGCCAGCAGCTTGTCAGCGGGGGTCACCGGGGAGCTGTTTTTT,CASSLSAGVTGELFF
TRBD1,TRBJ2-2,.,TRBV18,TGTGCCAGCTCACGGGACAGGGGGCTCACCGGGGAGCTGTTTTTT,CASSRDRGLTGELFF
.,TRBJ1-2,few,TRBV2,TGTGCCAGCAGTCGGAGACTGCTTAACTATGGCTACACCTTC,CASSRRLLNYGYTF
.,TRBJ2-7,few,TRBV6-2/TRBV6-3,TGTGCCAGCAGTTATAATACCTACGAGCAGTACTTC,CASSYNTYEQYF
.,TRBJ2-2,.,TRBV7-7,TGTGCTACAGGGCTCTTTAACACCGGGGAGCTGTTTTTT,CATGLFNTGELFF
.,TRBJ2-1,.,TRBV19,TGTGCCAGTAGTATAACTTACAATGAGCAGTTCTTC,CASSITYNEQFF
TRBD2,TRBJ2-5,.,TRBV7-9,TGTGCCAGCAGCTTATCTAGCGGGGAGACCCAGTACTTC,CASSLSSGETQYF
TRBD1,TRBJ1-1,.,TRBV24-1,TGTGCCACCAGTGATTTGCGGGACAGGGTTGAAGCTTTCTTT,CATSDLRDRVEAFF
.,TRBJ1-3,.,TRBV7-2,TGTGCCAGCAGCTTAGAACTTATTCCTGGAAACACCATATATTTT,CASSLELIPGNTIYF
.,TRBJ2-5,.,TRBV6-5,TGTGCCAGCAGGGACCCGACGGGGGAGACCCAGTACTTC,CASRDPTGETQYF
TRBD1,TRBJ1-2,.,TRBV30,TGTGCCTGGAGACAGGGGGCCAACTATGGCTACACCTTC,CAWRQGANYGYTF
.,TRBJ2-1,.,TRBV19,TGTGCCAGTAGTATAAGCAGGGAATACAATGAGCAGTTCTTC,CASSISREYNEQFF
TRBD2,TRBJ2-2,.,TRBV19,TGTGCCGGGGATTTTCCGGGACTAGCGGGGGGAGGAACCGGGGAGCTGTTTTTT,CAGDFPGLAGGGTGELFF
.,TRBJ2-4,few,TRBV18,TGTGCCAGCTCACCTAAGGGGCGAGAGAACATTCAGTACTTC,CASSPKGRENIQYF
.,TRBJ2-3,.,TRBV5-1,TGCGCCAGCACCCTTAGCTTAGTCACAGATACGCAGTATTTT,CASTLSLVTDTQYF
.,TRBJ1-2,.,TRBV12-3/TRBV12-4,TGTGCCAGAAGGAGGGAAGCTAACTATGGCTACACCTTC,CARRREANYGYTF
.,TRBJ2-2,.,TRBV27,TGTGCCAGCAGTCCTAACCTTCTAGATATCGGGGAGCTGTTTTTT,CASSPNLLDIGELFF
TRBD1,TRBJ1-2,once,TRBV10-1,TGCGCCAGCAGTGCGGGGACAGGGGAAGTCTATGGCTACACCTTC,CASSAGTGEVYGYTF
.,TRBJ2-1,.,TRBV7-3,TGTGCCAGCAGCCCCGGGGTAGATGGCAATGAGCAGTTCTTC,CASSPGVDGNEQFF
.,TRBJ1-6,once,TRBV6-1,TGTGCCAGCAGTGAAGCTGGGGGGGTCTATTCACCCCTCCACTTT,CASSEAGGVYSPLHF
.,TRBJ1-3,once,TRBV12-2,TGTGCAAGTCGCTTAGTCGATGGTGACAGCTACTCTGGAAACACCATATATTTT,CASRLVDGDSYSGNTIYF
.,TRBJ2-7,.,TRBV19,TGTGCCAGTAGTCCCCGACAGTTCGAGCAGTACTTC,CASSPRQFEQYF
.,TRBJ1-3,.,TRBV7-2,TGTGCCAGCAGCGCAGGGTTCTCTGGAAACACCATATATTTT,CASSAGFSGNTIYF
TRBD2,TRBJ2-1,.,TRBV6-5,TGTGCCAGCAGTTACTCGCGGGGGGGTTACAATGAGCAGTTCTTC,CASSYSRGGYNEQFF
TRBD1,TRBJ2-1,.,TRBV7-2,TGTGCCAGCAGCTTAGCCTGGACAGGGATGTACAATGAGCAGTTCTTC,CASSLAWTGMYNEQFF
TRBD2,TRBJ2-1,.,TRBV11-2,TGTGCCAGCAGCCTTCGAGGGGCTAGCGGCTCCTACAATGAGCAGTTCTTC,CASSLRGASGSYNEQFF
.,TRBJ1-4,.,TRBV25-1,TGTGCCAGCAGTGCCTCAGGGTATGTTGAGGAAAAACTGTTTTTT,CASSASGYVEEKLFF
.,TRBJ2-5,.,TRBV10-3,TGTGCCGCCAGAGACATACTCCAGGGGAAAGAGACCCAGTACTTC,CAARDILQGKETQYF
TRBD1,TRBJ1-2,few,TRBV6-5,TGTGCCAGCAGCGCCGGGACAGCAGTTGGTGGCTACACCTTC,CASSAGTAVGGYTF
.,TRBJ2-2,.,TRBV2,TGTGCCAGCAGACTCGGACACTCTGTCACCGGGGAGCTGTTTTTT,CASRLGHSVTGELFF
TRBD1,TRBJ1-3,.,TRBV4-1,TGCGCCAGCAGCCAGAACCGTTTAGGGACAGGGGGCTTATACACCATATATTTT,CASSQNRLGTGGLYTIYF